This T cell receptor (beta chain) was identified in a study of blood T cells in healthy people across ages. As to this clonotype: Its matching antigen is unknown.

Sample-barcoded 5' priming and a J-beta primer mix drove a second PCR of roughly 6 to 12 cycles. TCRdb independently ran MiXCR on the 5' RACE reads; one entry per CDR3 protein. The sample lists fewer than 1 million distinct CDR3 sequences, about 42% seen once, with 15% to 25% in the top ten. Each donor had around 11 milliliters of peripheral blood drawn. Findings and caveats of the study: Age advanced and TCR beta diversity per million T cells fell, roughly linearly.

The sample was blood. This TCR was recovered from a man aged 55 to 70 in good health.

The CDR3 is CASSGPQGAKNIQYF. In nucleotides, the CDR3 is TGTGCCAGCAGTGGCCCCCAGGGGGCCAAAAACATTCAGTACTTC. The chain is built from TRBV12-3 or TRBV12-4 and TRBJ2-4, with TRBD1 as a possible D gene (6 bases). This CDR3 is built from 15 residues. Trimming shortened V by 5 bases and J by 1 base, and 12 bases separated the two germline ends.